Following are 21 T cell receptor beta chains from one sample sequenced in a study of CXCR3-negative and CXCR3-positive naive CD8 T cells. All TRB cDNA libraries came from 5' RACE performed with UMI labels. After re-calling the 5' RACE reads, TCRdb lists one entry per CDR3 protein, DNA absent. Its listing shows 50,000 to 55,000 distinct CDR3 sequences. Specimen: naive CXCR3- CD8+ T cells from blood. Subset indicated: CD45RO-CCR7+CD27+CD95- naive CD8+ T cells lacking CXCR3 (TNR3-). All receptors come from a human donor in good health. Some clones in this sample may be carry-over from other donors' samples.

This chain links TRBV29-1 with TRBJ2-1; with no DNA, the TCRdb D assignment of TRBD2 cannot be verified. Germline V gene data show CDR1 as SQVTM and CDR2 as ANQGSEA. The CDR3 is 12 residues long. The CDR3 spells CSVPRPSHEQFF.

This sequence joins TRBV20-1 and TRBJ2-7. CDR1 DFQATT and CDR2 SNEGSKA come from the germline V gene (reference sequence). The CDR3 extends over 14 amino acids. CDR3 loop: CSALSDRPTYEQYF.

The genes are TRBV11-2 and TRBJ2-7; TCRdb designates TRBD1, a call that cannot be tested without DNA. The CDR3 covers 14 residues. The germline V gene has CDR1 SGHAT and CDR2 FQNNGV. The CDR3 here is CASSLTGRLDEQYF.

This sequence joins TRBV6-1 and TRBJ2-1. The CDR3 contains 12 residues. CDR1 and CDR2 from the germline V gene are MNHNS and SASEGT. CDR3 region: CASDISYNEQFF.

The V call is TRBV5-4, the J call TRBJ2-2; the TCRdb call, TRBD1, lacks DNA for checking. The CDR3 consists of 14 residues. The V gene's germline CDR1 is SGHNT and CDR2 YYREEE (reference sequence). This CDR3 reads CASSLSEAPGELFF.

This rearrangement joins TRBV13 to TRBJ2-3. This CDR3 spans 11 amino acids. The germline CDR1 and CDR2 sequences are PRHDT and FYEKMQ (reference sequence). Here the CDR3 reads CASSLEDTQYF.

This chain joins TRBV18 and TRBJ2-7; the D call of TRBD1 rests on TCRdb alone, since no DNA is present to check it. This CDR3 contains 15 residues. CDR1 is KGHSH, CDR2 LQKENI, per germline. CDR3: CASSPKDRPPYEQYF.

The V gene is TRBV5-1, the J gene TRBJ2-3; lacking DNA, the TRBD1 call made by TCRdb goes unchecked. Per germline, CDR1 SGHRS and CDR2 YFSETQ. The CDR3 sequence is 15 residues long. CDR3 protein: CASSLASEGEDTQYF.

This CDR3 is CSAMEIFNEQFF. The V gene is TRBV29-1, the J gene TRBJ2-1. CDR1 and CDR2 from the germline V gene are SQVTM and ANQGSEA. The length of the CDR3 is 12 residues.

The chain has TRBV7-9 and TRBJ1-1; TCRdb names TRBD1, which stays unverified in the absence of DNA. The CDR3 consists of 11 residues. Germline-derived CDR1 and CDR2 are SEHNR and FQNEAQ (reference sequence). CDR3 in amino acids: CASSLSPGAFF.

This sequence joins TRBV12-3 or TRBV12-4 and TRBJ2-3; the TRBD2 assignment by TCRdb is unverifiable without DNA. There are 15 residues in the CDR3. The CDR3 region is CASSPLAGASDTQYF.

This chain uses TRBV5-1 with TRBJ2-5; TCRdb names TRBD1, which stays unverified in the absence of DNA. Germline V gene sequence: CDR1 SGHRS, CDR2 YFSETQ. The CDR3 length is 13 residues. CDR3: CASSLGGEETQYF.

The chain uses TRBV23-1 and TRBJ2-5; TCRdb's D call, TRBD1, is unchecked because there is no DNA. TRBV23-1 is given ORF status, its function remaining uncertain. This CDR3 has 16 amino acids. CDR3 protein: CASSQHPGPNQETQYF.

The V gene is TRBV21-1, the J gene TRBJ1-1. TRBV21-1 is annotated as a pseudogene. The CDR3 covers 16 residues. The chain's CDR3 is CASSKVTEKMNTEAFF.

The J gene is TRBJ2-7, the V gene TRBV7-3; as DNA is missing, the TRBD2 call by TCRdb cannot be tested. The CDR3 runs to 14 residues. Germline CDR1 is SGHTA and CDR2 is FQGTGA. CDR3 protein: CASSLAGGSGEQYF. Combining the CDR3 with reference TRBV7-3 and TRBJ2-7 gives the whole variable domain GAGVSQTPSNKVTEKGKYVELRCDPISGHTALYWYRQSLGQGPEFLIYFQGTGAADDSGLPNDRFFAVRPEGSVSTLKIQRTERGDSAVYLCASSLAGGSGEQYFGPGTRLTVT.

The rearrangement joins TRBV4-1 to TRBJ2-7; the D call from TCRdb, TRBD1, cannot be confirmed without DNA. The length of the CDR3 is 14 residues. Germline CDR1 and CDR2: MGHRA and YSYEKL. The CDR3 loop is CASSLRDKDYEQYF.

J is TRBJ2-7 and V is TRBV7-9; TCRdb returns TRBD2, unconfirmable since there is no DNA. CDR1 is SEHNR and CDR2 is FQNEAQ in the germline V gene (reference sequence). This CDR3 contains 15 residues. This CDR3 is CASSPGSESSYEQYF. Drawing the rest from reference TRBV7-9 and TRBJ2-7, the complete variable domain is DTGVSQNPRHKITKRGQNVTFRCDPISEHNRLYWYRQTLGQGPEFLTYFQNEAQLEKSRLLSDRFSAERPKGSFSTLEIQRTEQGDSAMYLCASSPGSESSYEQYFGPGTRLTVT.

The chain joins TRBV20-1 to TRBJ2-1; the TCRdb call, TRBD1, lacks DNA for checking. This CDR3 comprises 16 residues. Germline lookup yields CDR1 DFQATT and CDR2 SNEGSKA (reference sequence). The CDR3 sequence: CSARDPGGHTYNEQFF.

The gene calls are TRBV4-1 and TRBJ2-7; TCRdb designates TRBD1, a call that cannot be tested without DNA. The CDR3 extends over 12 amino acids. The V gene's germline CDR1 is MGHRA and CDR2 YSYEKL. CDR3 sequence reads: CASRGTAYEQYF.

CDR3 region: CATSRVRGGRSPLHF. V usage is TRBV15 and J usage is TRBJ1-6; no DNA is available, so the TRBD1 call from TCRdb remains unchecked. This CDR3 has 15 residues. CDR1 is LNHNV and CDR2 is YYDKDF in the germline V gene (reference sequence).

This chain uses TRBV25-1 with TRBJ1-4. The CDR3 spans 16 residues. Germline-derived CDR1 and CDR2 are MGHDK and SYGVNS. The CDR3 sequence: CASSEWSGSDNEKLFF. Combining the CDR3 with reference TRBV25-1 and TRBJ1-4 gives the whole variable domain EADIYQTPRYLVIGTGKKITLECSQTMGHDKMYWYQQDPGMELHLIHYSYGVNSTEKGDLSSESTVSRIRTEHFPLTLESARPSHTSQYLCASSEWSGSDNEKLFFGSGTQLSVL.